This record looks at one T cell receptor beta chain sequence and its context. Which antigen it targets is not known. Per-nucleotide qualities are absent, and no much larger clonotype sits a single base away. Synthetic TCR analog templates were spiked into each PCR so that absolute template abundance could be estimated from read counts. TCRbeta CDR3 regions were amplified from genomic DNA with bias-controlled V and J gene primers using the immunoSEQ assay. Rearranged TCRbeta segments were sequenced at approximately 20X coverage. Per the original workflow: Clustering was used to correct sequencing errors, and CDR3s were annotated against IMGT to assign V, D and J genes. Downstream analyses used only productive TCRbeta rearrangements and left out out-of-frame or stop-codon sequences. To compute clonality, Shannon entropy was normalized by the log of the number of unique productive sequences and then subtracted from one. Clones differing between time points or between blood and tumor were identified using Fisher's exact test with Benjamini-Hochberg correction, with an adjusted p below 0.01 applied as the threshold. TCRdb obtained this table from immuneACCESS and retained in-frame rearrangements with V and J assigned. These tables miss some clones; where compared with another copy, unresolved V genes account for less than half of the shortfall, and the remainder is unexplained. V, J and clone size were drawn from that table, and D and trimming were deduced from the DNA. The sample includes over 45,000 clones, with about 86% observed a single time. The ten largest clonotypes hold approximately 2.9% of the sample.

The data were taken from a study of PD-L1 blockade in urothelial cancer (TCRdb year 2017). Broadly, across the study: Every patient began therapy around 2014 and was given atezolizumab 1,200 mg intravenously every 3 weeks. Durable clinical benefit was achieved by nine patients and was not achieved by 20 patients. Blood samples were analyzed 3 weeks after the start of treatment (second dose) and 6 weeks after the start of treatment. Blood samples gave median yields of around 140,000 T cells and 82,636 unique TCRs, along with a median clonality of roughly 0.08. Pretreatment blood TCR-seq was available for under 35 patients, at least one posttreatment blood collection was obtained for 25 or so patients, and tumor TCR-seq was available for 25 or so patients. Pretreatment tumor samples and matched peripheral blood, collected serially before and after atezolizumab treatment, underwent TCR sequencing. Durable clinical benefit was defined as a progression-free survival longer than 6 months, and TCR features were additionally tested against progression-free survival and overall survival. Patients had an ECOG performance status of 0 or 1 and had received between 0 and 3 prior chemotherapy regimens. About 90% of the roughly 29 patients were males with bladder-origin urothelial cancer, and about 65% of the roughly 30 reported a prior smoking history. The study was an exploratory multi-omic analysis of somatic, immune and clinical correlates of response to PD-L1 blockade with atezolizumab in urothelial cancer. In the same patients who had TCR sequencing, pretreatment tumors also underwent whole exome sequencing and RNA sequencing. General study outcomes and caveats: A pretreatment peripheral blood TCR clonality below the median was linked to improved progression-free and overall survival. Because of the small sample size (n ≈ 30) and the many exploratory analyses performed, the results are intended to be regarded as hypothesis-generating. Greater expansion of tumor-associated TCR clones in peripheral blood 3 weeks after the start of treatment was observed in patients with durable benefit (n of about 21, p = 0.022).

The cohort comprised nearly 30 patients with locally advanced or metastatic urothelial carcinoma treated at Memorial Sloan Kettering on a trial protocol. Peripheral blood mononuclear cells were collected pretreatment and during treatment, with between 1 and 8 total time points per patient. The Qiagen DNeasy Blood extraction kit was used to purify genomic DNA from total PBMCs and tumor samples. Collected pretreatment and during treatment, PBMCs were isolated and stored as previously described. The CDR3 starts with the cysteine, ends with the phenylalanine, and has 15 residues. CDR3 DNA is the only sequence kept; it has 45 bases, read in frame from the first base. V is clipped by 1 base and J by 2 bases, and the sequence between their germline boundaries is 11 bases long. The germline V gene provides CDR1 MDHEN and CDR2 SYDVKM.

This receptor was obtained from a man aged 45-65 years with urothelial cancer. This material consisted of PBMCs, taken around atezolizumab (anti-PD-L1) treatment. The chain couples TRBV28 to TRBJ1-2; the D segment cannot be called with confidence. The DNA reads TGTGCCAGCAGTTTATTGGTCCCTAAGAACTATGGCTACACCTTC. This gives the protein CASSLLVPKNYGYTF.